The next 14 T cell receptor beta chains were all read from a single sample in a study of T cell changes during pregnancy in multiple sclerosis. TCRdb's table, derived via immunoSEQ multiplex PCR, lists solely in-frame clones and lacks some. The sample consists of around 60,000 clones, approximately 85% of them appearing once. Here the sequenced sample was peripheral blood, taken in the first trimester of pregnancy. These receptors were collected from a female donor with multiple sclerosis, enrolled in a pregnancy study.

The CDR3: CASSLVAGASYEQYF. CDR3 sequence (DNA): TGTGCCAGCAGTTTAGTTGCGGGGGCCTCCTACGAGCAGTACTTC. The rearrangement links TRBV27 to TRBJ2-7, with D possibly being TRBD2 (7 bases). The V and J ends lost 2 bases and 0 bases respectively, with 11 bases between them. The V gene's germline CDR1 is MNHEY and CDR2 SMNVEV (reference sequence). This CDR3 is built from 15 residues.

The rearrangement joins TRBV18 to TRBJ1-2, with a possible D match to TRBD1 (6 bases). The CDR3 sequence is 16 residues long. The germline CDR1 and CDR2 sequences are KGHSH and LQKENI. The V gene lost 6 bases and the J gene lost 0 bases, with 17 bases spanning the gap. CDR3 in DNA: TGTGCCAGCTCCCCTAAGAGGACAGCCACTAACTATGGCTACACCTTC. The encoded protein is CASSPKRTATNYGYTF.

The CDR3 region has the DNA TGCGCCAGCAGCTTGGGTCAAGCGGGAGCCTACGAGCAGTACTTC. Its protein is CASSLGQAGAYEQYF. The chain combines TRBV5-1 with TRBJ2-7; 8 bases map to TRBD2. V was clipped by 0 bases and J by 2 bases; unmatched bases: 4. This CDR3 region has 15 residues. CDR1 and CDR2 (germline): SGHRS, YFSETQ.

This chain joins TRBV6-6 and TRBJ1-1, with 7 bases matching TRBD1. Germline CDR1 and CDR2: MNHNY and SVGAGI (reference sequence). Losses at the gene ends were 5 bases for V and 1 base for J; bases not matched to a gene: 4. The CDR3 has 14 residues. CDR3 coding DNA: TGTGCCAGCAGTCTTCGGACAGGGAACACTGAAGCTTTCTTT. Amino acids: CASSLRTGNTEAFF.

V usage is TRBV6-5 and J usage is TRBJ2-7; 7 positions agree with TRBD1. The trim removed 2 bases at V and 0 bases at J, leaving 4 bases unmatched. This CDR3 is built from 15 residues. Germline V lookup: CDR1 MNHEY, CDR2 SVGAGI. CDR3 nucleotides: TGTGCCAGCAGTTACGCCCAGGGGGTCTCCTACGAGCAGTACTTC. Residues: CASSYAQGVSYEQYF.

This chain uses TRBV5-4 with TRBJ1-4; 9 nucleotides align to TRBD1. Germline V gene sequence: CDR1 SGHNT, CDR2 YYREEE (reference sequence). The CDR3 is 14 amino acids. V lost 4 bases, J lost 5 bases, and 3 bases stayed unmatched. Written as DNA, the CDR3 is TGTGCCAGCAGCCCGACAGGGGGAAATGAAAAACTGTTTTTT. Protein product: CASSPTGGNEKLFF.

This sequence joins TRBV5-1 and TRBJ2-1; TRBD1 aligns across 8 bases. CDR3 length: 14 residues. Per germline, CDR1 SGHRS and CDR2 YFSETQ. Trimming took 4 bases from V and 4 from J; bases not matched to a gene: 4. CDR3 sequence: CASSPRTGYNEQFF. The CDR3 region has the DNA TGCGCCAGCAGCCCGCGGACAGGGTACAATGAGCAGTTCTTC.

The chain couples TRBV5-1 to TRBJ1-1; 10 bases match TRBD1. With V trimmed by 5 bases and J by 2 bases, 6 bases remained unmatched. Germline V lookup: CDR1 SGHRS, CDR2 YFSETQ. The CDR3 is 15 amino acids. This CDR3 reads CASSYGQGGNTEAFF. The CDR3 bases are TGCGCCAGCAGTTACGGACAGGGGGGAAACACTGAAGCTTTCTTT.

The chain links TRBV5-1 to TRBJ2-7; 9 positions agree with TRBD1. Germline lookup yields CDR1 SGHRS and CDR2 YFSETQ. With 4 bases clipped from V and 4 bases from J, the junction kept 6 bases outside the gene matches. The length of the CDR3 is 14 residues. The CDR3: CASSQGTGRYEQYF. In DNA form, the CDR3 reads TGCGCCAGCAGCCAAGGGACAGGGAGGTACGAGCAGTACTTC. Complete variable domain (other parts from reference TRBV5-1 and TRBJ2-7): KAGVTQTPRYLIKTRGQQVTLSCSPISGHRSVSWYQQTPGQGLQFLFEYFSETQRNKGNFPGRFSGRQFSNSRSEMNVSTLELGDSALYLCASSQGTGRYEQYFGPGTRLTVT.

This sequence joins TRBV10-3 and TRBJ1-1, with D perhaps TRBD1 (5 bases). Germline CDR1 ENHRY, CDR2 SYGVKD. The CDR3 contains 15 residues. V lost 0 bases and J lost 4, with 12 bases in between. The CDR3 sequence is CAISESAGLSTEAFF. The CDR3 DNA follows: TGTGCCATCAGTGAGTCGGCAGGGTTGAGCACTGAAGCTTTCTTT.

The rearrangement joins TRBV5-6 to TRBJ2-3, with D perhaps matching TRBD1 (8 bases). The V gene's germline CDR1 is SGHDT and CDR2 YYEEEE. The CDR3 is made up of 14 amino acids. Trimming removed 2 bases from V and 4 bases from J, with 11 bases in between. The CDR3 DNA sequence: TGTGCCAGCAGCTTAACAGGGGGGGCAGATACGCAGTATTTT. Its translation: CASSLTGGADTQYF.

The chain recombines TRBV2 with TRBJ1-1; the D is unclear. V was shortened by 7 bases and J by 0 bases, with 15 bases between the two germline ends. Per the germline V gene, CDR1 is SNHLY and CDR2 is FYNNEI. This CDR3 contains 15 residues. The CDR3 reads CASTGRASLNTEAFF. CDR3 DNA sequence: TGTGCCAGCACGGGGAGGGCCTCGCTGAACACTGAAGCTTTCTTT.

The V gene is TRBV9, the J gene TRBJ2-3; no definite D call. CDR1 and CDR2 (germline): SGDLS, YYNGEE. This CDR3 spans 14 amino acids. V lost 0 bases and J 2 bases, leaving 7 bases between the germline ends. The CDR3 DNA reads TGTGCCAGCAGCGTAGGCGCGGTCACAGATACGCAGTATTTT. Protein product: CASSVGAVTDTQYF.

The chain carries TRBV4-3 and TRBJ1-2; D gene ambiguous. The V end lost 0 bases, the J end lost 3 bases, and 11 bases lay between the germline ends. The length of the CDR3 is 15 residues. Germline V CDR1 and CDR2: LGHNA, YSLEER. CDR3 residues: CASSQDGEFDYGYTF. As DNA, the CDR3 is TGCGCCAGCAGCCAAGATGGGGAGTTCGACTATGGCTACACCTTC.